This TCR beta chain appears in the sequencing data of a study of shared clonotypes between healthy human individuals. Study-level points and caveats: Clonotypes shared by all four donors outscored non-shared clonotypes in generation probability.

The data were produced by immunoSEQ multiplex PCR, yet TCRdb's version contains in-frame clones alone and is incomplete. The repertoire includes about 2 million clones, 95% of them detected once, and more than 0.1% sits in the top ten. This clone came up once. Its antigen is not identified. Trimming cost V 4 bases and J 0 bases; bases outside gene matches: 10. CDR3 length: 17 amino acids. The V and J genes are TRBV23-1 and TRBJ2-7; 9 nucleotides match TRBD1. TRBV23-1 is given ORF status, its function remaining uncertain. The source is a man aged 18 to 29 in good health. The sequencing sample was made of naive CD4+ T cells sorted from blood. Subset reported: CD45RA+ positively selected. CDR3 in DNA: TGCGCCAGCAGTCTCCCGGGGGGACAGGGCCCCTCCTACGAGCAGTACTTC. Amino acids: CASSLPGGQGPSYEQYF.